Following are 14 T cell receptor beta chains from one sample sequenced in a study of human T cells and chemical hapten exposure. Time point: patch test 3, about 24 weeks after DPC sensitization. Treatment denoted: therapeutic diphenylcyclopropenone sensitization with weekly scalp DPC. In TCRdb, the RACE reads were re-called with MiXCR into one record per CDR3 protein. Here the sample spans tens of thousands of distinct CDR3 sequences, approximately 11% being singletons. Material: whole blood, obtained in connection with sensitization to the hapten diphenylcyclopropenone (DPC). The source of these receptors is a woman in her 30s with alopecia areata. Some clones in this sample may be carry-over from other donors' samples.

This clonotype was detected ten times or more. The chain combines TRBV7-9 with TRBJ1-3, with D possibly TRBD1 on 5 matching bases. The CDR3 has 16 residues. V was shortened by 5 bases and J by 1 base, with 15 bases between the two germline ends. Germline CDR1 SEHNR, CDR2 FQNEAQ (reference sequence). This CDR3 reads CASSSRQFGSGNTIYF. The CDR3, as DNA: TGTGCCAGCAGCAGTAGACAGTTTGGTTCTGGAAACACCATATATTTT.

In its sample, this clonotype was seen many times. The chain links TRBV20-1 to TRBJ2-1; D perhaps matches TRBD1 (6 bases). V was clipped by 0 bases and J by 9 bases, with 15 bases between them. The CDR3 is made up of 14 amino acids. Germline assignment: CDR1 DFQATT and CDR2 SNEGSKA (reference sequence). Here the CDR3 DNA reads TGCAGTGCTAGAGAGCCCGCGGACAGAGCTGAGCAGTTCTTC. This sequence encodes CSAREPADRAEQFF.

Many counts were recorded for this clonotype. At one boundary the junction diverges from the germline segment, which might be a read error. This chain connects TRBV7-7 to TRBJ2-7, with TRBD2 matching 12 bases. Germline lookup yields CDR1 SSHAT and CDR2 FNYEAQ (reference sequence). This CDR3 region has 16 residues. CDR3 loop: CASSPSGREYTYEQYF. CDR3 DNA sequence: TGTGCTAGCAGCCCTAGCGGGAGGGAATACACCTACGAGCAGTACTTC.

Many counts were recorded for this clonotype. V gene TRBV28 combines with J gene TRBJ2-7, with 11 bases fitting TRBD1. Looked up from germline, CDR1 is MDHEN and CDR2 is SYDVKM. The CDR3 is 15 residues long. J was trimmed by 2 bases and V by 5 bases; bases with no gene match: 5. The DNA of the CDR3 is TGTGCCAGCAGTGCACCGGGACAGGGGGCCTACGAGCAGTACTTC. Amino acid sequence: CASSAPGQGAYEQYF.

The V and J genes are TRBV7-9 and TRBJ1-1; D gene unclear. CDR1 is SEHNR and CDR2 is FQNEAQ in the germline V gene (reference sequence). Trimming pared 0 bases from V and 9 bases from J, leaving 17 bases between. CDR3 length: 15 amino acids. The CDR3 DNA follows: TGTGCCAGCAGCTTAGCCCGGGATTCCCTGGCAAAAGCTTTCTTT. Protein: CASSLARDSLAKAFF.

The J gene is TRBJ2-7, the V gene TRBV3-2; the table assigns TRBD2, which was not confirmed against the DNA. TRBV3-2 is listed as a pseudogene. The CDR3 contains 13 residues. The CDR3 nucleotides are TGTGCCAGCAGGGTAGCGGGAGTTTACGAGCAGTACTTC. Translation gives CASRVAGVYEQYF.

The chain has TRBV6-2 or TRBV6-3 and TRBJ2-1; a weak D match, TRBD1 (6 bases). V was shortened by 6 bases and J by 4 bases, with 19 bases between the two germline ends. Per the germline V gene, CDR1 is MNHEY and CDR2 is SVGEGT. The CDR3 is 16 residues long. CDR3 nucleotides: TGTGCCAGCAGCCGAGGAATCGGGACACTTTACAATGAGCAGTTCTTC. Translating it yields CASSRGIGTLYNEQFF.

This clonotype was observed at least ten times. V is TRBV20-1 and J is TRBJ1-2; weak D call: TRBD1 (6 bases). Trimming stripped 6 bases from V and 4 bases from J, with 15 bases between. The CDR3 is made up of 13 amino acids. Germline CDR1 DFQATT, CDR2 SNEGSKA (reference sequence). CDR3 DNA sequence: TGCAGTGCCAAACAGGGCTTAATCTATGGCTACACCTTC. Translating it yields CSAKQGLIYGYTF.

The rearrangement uses TRBV5-1 and TRBJ2-2; TRBD2 matches at 14 bases. After removal of 3 bases from V and 1 base from J, the junction contained 2 bases not matched to a gene. Per germline, CDR1 SGHRS and CDR2 YFSETQ. The length of the CDR3 is 17 residues. CDR3 residues: CASSSGTSGRNTGELFF. The CDR3 nucleotides read TGCGCCAGCAGCTCCGGGACTAGCGGGAGGAACACCGGGGAGCTGTTTTTT.

The sample holds a few counts of this clonotype. This chain uses TRBV28 with TRBJ1-1, with D tentatively TRBD1 (5 bases). V was cut by 2 bases and J by 0 bases, with 16 bases left in between. The CDR3 runs to 17 residues. CDR1 MDHEN and CDR2 SYDVKM come from the germline V gene. The CDR3 is CASSLIRQGLLNTEAFF. In DNA form, the CDR3 reads TGTGCCAGCAGTTTAATTCGCCAGGGACTCTTGAACACTGAAGCTTTCTTT.

This clonotype was recorded at least ten times. The chain uses TRBV20-1 and TRBJ2-5, with 9 bases aligning to TRBD2. With V trimmed by 3 bases and J by 2 bases, 7 bases remained unmatched. The CDR3 loop spans 15 amino acids. Germline V gene sequence: CDR1 DFQATT, CDR2 SNEGSKA (reference sequence). Written as DNA, the CDR3 is TGCAGTGCTAGTCTCCTAGCGGGGAAACAAGAGACCCAGTACTTC. Translated, it gives CSASLLAGKQETQYF.

This clonotype was seen many times. The chain carries TRBV12-3 or TRBV12-4 and TRBJ2-1; weak D call: TRBD1 (5 bases). The CDR3 totals 15 residues. Trimming took 1 base from V and 3 from J, leaving 10 bases between them. CDR3 loop: CASSLGSGFYNEQFF. CDR3 DNA: TGTGCCAGCAGTTTAGGTTCAGGGTTCTACAATGAGCAGTTCTTC.

The V and J genes are TRBV20-1 and TRBJ2-1; D is undetermined. CDR1 is DFQATT, CDR2 SNEGSKA, per germline (reference sequence). This CDR3 comprises 13 residues. The ends were cut back, 2 bases at V and 2 bases at J, with 7 bases in the middle. CDR3 region: CSARSSPYNEQFF. The CDR3 bases are TGCAGTGCTAGATCCAGCCCCTACAATGAGCAGTTCTTC.

This chain links TRBV10-3 with TRBJ2-2; 7 bases line up with TRBD2. The germline V gene has CDR1 ENHRY and CDR2 SYGVKD. This CDR3 has 14 amino acids. The ends lost 11 bases at V and 4 bases at J; junction bases unmatched: 10. DNA of the CDR3: TGTGCCGCTAGGGCGGGAGTGAGCACCGGGGAGCTGTTTTTT. This sequence encodes CAARAGVSTGELFF.